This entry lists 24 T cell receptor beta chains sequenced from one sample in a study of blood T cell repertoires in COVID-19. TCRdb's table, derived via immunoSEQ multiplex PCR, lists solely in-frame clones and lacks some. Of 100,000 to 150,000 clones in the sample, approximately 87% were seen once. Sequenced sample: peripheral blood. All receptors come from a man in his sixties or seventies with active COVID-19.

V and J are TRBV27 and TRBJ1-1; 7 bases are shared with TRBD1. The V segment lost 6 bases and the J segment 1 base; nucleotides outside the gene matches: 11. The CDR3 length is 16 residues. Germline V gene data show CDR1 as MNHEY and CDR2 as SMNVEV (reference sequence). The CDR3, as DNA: TGTGCCAGCAGGCAGAGACAGGGAAGGAAGAACACTGAAGCTTTCTTT. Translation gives CASRQRQGRKNTEAFF.

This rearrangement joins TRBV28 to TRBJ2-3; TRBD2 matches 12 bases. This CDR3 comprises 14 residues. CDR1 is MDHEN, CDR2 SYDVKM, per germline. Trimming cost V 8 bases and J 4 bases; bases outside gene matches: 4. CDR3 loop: CASFASGRADTQYF. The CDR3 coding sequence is TGTGCCAGCTTCGCTAGCGGGAGGGCAGATACGCAGTATTTT. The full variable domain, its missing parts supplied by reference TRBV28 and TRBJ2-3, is DVKVTQSSRYLVKRTGEKVFLECVQDMDHENMFWYRQDPGLGLRLIYFSYDVKMKEKGDIPEGYSVSREKKERFSLILESASTNQTSMYLCASFASGRADTQYFGPGTRLTVL.

DNA of the CDR3: TGTGCCAGCAGTTACCGACAGGGTTGGTCACCCCTCCACTTT. It specifies CASSYRQGWSPLHF. The chain uses TRBV6-5 and TRBJ1-6; 7 bases align to TRBD1. Trimming removed 2 bases from V and 10 bases from J; junction bases left unmatched: 5. This CDR3 has 14 amino acids. CDR1 and CDR2 (germline): MNHEY, SVGAGI.

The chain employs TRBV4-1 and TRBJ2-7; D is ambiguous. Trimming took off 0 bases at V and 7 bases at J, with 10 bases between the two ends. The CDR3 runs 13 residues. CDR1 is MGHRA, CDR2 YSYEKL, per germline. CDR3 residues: CASSQDEVWEQYF. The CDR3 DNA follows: TGCGCCAGCAGCCAAGATGAGGTATGGGAGCAGTACTTC.

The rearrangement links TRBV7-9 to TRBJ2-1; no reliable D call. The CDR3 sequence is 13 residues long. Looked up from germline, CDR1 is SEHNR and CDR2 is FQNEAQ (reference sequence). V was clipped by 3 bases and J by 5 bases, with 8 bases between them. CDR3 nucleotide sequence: TGTGCCAGCAGCTTCGGTTCCGACAATGAGCAGTTCTTC. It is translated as CASSFGSDNEQFF.

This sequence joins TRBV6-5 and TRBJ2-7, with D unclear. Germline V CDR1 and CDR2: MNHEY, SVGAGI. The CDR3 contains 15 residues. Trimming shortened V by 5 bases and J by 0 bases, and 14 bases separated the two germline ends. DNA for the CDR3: TGTGCCAGCAGTCCCCCTACAGTTAGCTCCTACGAGCAGTACTTC. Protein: CASSPPTVSSYEQYF.

The CDR3 DNA reads as TGTGCCAGCAGCCCCATCGGGTTAGCGGGATCTACCCTTAGCACAGATACGCAGTATTTT. This encodes CASSPIGLAGSTLSTDTQYF. The V call is TRBV3-1 (or the pseudogene TRBV3-2), the J call TRBJ2-3, with 8 bases matching TRBD2. Germline V gene sequence: CDR1 LGHDT, CDR2 YNNKEL (reference sequence). CDR3 length: 20 residues. V trimming: 4 bases; J trimming: 0 bases; junction bases outside the gene matches: 18.

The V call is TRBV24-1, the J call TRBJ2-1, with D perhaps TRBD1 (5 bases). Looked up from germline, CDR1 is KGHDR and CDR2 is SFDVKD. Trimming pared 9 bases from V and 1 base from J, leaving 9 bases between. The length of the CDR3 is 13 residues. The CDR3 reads CATSDTSYNEQFF. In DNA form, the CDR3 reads TGTGCCACCTCGGACACTTCCTACAATGAGCAGTTCTTC.

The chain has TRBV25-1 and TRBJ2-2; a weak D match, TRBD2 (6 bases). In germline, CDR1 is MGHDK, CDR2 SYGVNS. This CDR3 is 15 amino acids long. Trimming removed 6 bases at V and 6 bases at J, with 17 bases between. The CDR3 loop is CASRGTQDKSGELFF. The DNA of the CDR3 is TGTGCCAGCAGGGGGACTCAGGATAAGTCCGGGGAGCTGTTTTTT.

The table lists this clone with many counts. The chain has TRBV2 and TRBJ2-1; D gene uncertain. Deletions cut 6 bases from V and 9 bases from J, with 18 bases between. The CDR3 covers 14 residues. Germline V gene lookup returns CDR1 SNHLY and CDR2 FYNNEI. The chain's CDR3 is CASRPGGSFGEQFF. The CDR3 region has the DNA TGTGCCAGCAGGCCCGGCGGTAGCTTCGGTGAGCAGTTCTTC.

CDR3 region: CASSSSGSNSYNEQFF. The DNA of the CDR3 is TGTGCCAGCAGCTCAAGCGGGAGCAACTCCTACAATGAGCAGTTCTTC. The chain uses TRBV11-3 and TRBJ2-1; the match to TRBD2 covers 8 bases. Germline values: CDR1 SGHNT, CDR2 YENEEA. CDR3 size: 16 residues. With V trimmed by 4 bases and J by 0 bases, 5 bases remained unmatched. Looking up the rest from reference TRBV11-3 and TRBJ2-1 gives the full variable domain: EAGVVQSPRYKIIEKKQPVAFWCNPISGHNTLYWYLQNLGQGPELLIRYENEEAVDDSQLPKDRFSAERLKGVDSTLKIQPAELGDSAVYLCASSSSGSNSYNEQFFGPGTRLTVL.

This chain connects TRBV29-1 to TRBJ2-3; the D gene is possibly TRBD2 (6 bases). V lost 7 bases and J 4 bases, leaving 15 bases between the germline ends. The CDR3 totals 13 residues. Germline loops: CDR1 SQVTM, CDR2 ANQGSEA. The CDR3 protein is CSGRDLGPDTQYF. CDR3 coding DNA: TGCAGCGGCCGGGACTTGGGACCAGATACGCAGTATTTT.

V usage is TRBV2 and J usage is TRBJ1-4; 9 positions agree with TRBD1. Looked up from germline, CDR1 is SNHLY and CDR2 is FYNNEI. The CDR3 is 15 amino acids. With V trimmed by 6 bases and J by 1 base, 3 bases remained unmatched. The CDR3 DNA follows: TGTGCCAGCAGGGAGACAGGGGGAACTAATGAAAAACTGTTTTTT. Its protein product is CASRETGGTNEKLFF.

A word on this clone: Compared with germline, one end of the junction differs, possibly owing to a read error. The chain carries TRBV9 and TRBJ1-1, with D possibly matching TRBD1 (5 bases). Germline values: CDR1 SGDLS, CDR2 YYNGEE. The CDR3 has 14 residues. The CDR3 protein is CASSVGAGNPEAFF. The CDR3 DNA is TGTGCCAGCAGCGTTGGGGCAGGGAACCCTGAAGCTTTCTTT.

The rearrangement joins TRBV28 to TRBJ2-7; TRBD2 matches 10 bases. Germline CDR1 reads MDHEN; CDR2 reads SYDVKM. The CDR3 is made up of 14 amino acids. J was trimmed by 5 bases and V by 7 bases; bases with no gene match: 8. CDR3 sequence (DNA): TGTGCCAGCACCCTAGCGGGAGAAAGGAACGAGCAGTACTTC. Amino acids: CASTLAGERNEQYF. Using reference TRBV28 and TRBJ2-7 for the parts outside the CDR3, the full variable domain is DVKVTQSSRYLVKRTGEKVFLECVQDMDHENMFWYRQDPGLGLRLIYFSYDVKMKEKGDIPEGYSVSREKKERFSLILESASTNQTSMYLCASTLAGERNEQYFGPGTRLTVT.

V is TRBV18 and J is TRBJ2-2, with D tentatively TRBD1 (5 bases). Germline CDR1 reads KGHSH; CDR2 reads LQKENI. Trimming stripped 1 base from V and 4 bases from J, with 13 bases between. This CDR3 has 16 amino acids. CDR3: CASSPLYGAGTGELFF. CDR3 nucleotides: TGTGCCAGCTCACCACTCTATGGGGCAGGCACCGGGGAGCTGTTTTTT.

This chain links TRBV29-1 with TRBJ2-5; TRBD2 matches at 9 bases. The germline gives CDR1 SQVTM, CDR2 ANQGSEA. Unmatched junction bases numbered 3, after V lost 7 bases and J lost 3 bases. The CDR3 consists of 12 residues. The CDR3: CSGVAGEETQYF. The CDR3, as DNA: TGCAGCGGGGTAGCGGGAGAAGAGACCCAGTACTTC.

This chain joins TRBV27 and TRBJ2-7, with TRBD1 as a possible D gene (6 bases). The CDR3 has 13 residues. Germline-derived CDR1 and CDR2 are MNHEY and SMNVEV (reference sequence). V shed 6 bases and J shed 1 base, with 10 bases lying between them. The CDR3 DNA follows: TGTGCCAGCAGCCGACAGGTTTCCTACGAGCAGTACTTC. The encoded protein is CASSRQVSYEQYF.

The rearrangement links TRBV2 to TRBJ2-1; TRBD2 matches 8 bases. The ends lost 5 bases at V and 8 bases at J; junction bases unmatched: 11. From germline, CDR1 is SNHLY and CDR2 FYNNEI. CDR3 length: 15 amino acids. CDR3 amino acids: CASSRTGGPRDEQFF. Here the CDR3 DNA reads TGTGCCAGCAGTAGAACGGGAGGGCCACGGGATGAGCAGTTCTTC.

The CDR3 DNA is TGTGCCAGCAGCTTAGGTTGGAGGGACGAGCAGTACTTC. It codes for CASSLGWRDEQYF. V usage is TRBV7-2 and J usage is TRBJ2-7; a weak D match, TRBD2 (6 bases). The germline V and J ends were trimmed by 1 base and 5 bases, with 9 bases remaining between them. Germline CDR1 reads SGHTA; CDR2 reads FQGNSA. This CDR3 has 13 amino acids.

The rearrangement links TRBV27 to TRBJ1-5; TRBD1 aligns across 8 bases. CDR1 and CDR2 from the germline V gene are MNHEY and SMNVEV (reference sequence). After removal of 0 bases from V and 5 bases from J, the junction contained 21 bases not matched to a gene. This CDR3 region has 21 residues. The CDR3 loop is CASSLSTVIRNDRGRDQPQHF. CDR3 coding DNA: TGTGCCAGCAGTTTATCCACAGTGATCCGGAATGACAGGGGACGAGATCAGCCCCAGCATTTT.

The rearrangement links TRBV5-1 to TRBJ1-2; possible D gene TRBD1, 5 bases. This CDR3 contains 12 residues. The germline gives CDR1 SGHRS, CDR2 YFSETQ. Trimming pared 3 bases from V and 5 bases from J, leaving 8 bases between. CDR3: CASSSEGYGYTF. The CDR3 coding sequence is TGCGCCAGCAGCTCGGAGGGGTATGGCTACACCTTC.

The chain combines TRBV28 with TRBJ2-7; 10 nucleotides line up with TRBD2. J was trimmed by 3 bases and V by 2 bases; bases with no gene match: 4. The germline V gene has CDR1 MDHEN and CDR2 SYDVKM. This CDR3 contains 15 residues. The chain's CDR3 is CASSLGPSGGYEQYF. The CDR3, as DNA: TGTGCCAGCAGTTTAGGCCCTAGCGGGGGCTACGAGCAGTACTTC. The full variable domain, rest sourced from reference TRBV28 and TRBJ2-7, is DVKVTQSSRYLVKRTGEKVFLECVQDMDHENMFWYRQDPGLGLRLIYFSYDVKMKEKGDIPEGYSVSREKKERFSLILESASTNQTSMYLCASSLGPSGGYEQYFGPGTRLTVT.

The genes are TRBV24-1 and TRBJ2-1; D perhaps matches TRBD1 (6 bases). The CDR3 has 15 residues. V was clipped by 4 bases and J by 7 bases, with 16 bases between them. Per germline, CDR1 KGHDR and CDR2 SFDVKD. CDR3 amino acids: CATSDLRGKLNEQFF. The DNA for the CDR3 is TGTGCCACCAGTGACTTAAGGGGGAAGTTAAATGAGCAGTTCTTC.